This paragraph reports one T cell receptor (beta chain). Profiling relied on immunoSEQ multiplex PCR, and the TCRdb table lists in-frame clones only, not all of them. The data show roughly 300,000 clones, around 90% seen once. This record comes from a study of blood T cell repertoires in COVID-19. The CDR3 consists of 11 residues. Germline CDR1 reads SGHNT; CDR2 reads YYREEE (reference sequence). V shed 4 bases and J shed 4 bases, with 6 bases lying between them. This chain uses TRBV5-4 with TRBJ2-7, with unresolved D. What was sequenced was peripheral blood. This TCR was recovered from a man in his late teens or twenties who had recovered from COVID-19. This chain's CDR3 is CASSNSYEQYF. The CDR3 DNA sequence: TGTGCCAGCAGCAACTCGTACGAGCAGTACTTC.